The subject of this entry is one TCR beta chain. The sample contains more than one DNA sequence encoding this CDR3. The sample is drawn from a study of blood T cell repertoires in COVID-19. Measured with immunoSEQ multiplex PCR; TCRdb has only the in-frame clones, and not every one. The sample includes about 160,000 clones, 75% to 90% of them seen just once. Germline assignment: CDR1 SGHRS and CDR2 YFSETQ. The CDR3 length is 15 residues. After removal of 0 bases from V and 6 bases from J, the junction contained 4 bases not matched to a gene. This sequence originates from a human donor with acute or convalescent COVID-19. The donor label of this sample is uncertain. Material: peripheral blood. V usage is TRBV5-1 and J usage is TRBJ1-5; TRBD1 agrees at 9 bases. The CDR3: CASSLGTGVAQPQHF. The CDR3 DNA sequence: TGCGCCAGCAGCTTGGGGACAGGGGTCGCTCAGCCCCAGCATTTT.